This TCR beta chain was identified during a study of early T cells in non-severe SARS-CoV-2 infection (dated by TCRdb to the early 2020s). Looking at the study overall: Bulk RNA from unsorted whole blood was used for TCR sequencing, so alpha and beta chains could not be paired. Paper-wide results and their limitations: Matching against VDJdb was skewed toward anti-spike CD8 responses, likely underestimated virus-specific expansions, and missed private and CD4 specificities.

The study was a case-control design nested within a healthcare worker cohort in London, UK, with weekly nasopharyngeal swab PCR tests and blood sampling. Healthcare workers were recruited during the week of the UK lockdown, between 23 and 31 March 2020, and followed weekly for up to 16 weeks. V loses 1 base of germline sequence and J loses 9 bases, and the interval between the two ends is 10 bases. The germline V gene (reference sequence) specifies SEHNR as CDR1 and FQNEAQ as CDR2. The CDR3 holds 13 amino acids from the cysteine to the phenylalanine. Just the 39-base CDR3 DNA is kept, in frame starting at base 1. The library was produced with 5' RACE. TCRdb names NextSeq 500 as the instrument used. Unique molecular identifiers were attached to individual cDNA molecules in the TCR library protocol so that sequencing error and PCR bias could be corrected. Both TCR alpha and beta chains were sequenced, and tight co-correlation was observed between alpha and beta sequence abundances in each sample. In the original analysis: Decombinator V4 was used to annotate TCR sequences for V gene, J gene and CDR3. TCRs were defined as expanded if a significant change between any two time points was detected under a Poisson model with p below 0.0001. TCR abundances were normalised to the total number of TCRs sequenced per sample and expressed as counts per million. MAIT TCRs were defined by TRAV1-2 paired with TRAJ12, TRAJ20 or TRAJ33, and iNKT TCRs by TRAV10 paired with TRAJ18. VDJdb, accessed 1 November 2021, was searched for CMV, EBV and SARS-CoV-2 annotated TCRs, with TCRs annotated for multiple antigens excluded. The public reads were quality trimmed at Q25 with fastp and then assembled into clones with MiXCR by TCRdb, keeping productive beta chains. A single entry per CDR3 protein holds the most common genes and DNA from its merged rows. TCRdb, not the authors, supplied the V and J calls. This sample has about 81,000 distinct CDR3 sequences in its table, and 5.5% to 7.5% of those were observed once. The ten largest clones represent roughly 7.8% of the sample.

In the case of this clonotype: Its antigen is unknown. Base qualities are not at hand, and no much larger clone is one base apart.

The V and J segments used are TRBV7-9 and TRBJ2-1, with no confidently assigned D gene. This sequence was found in an adult who was a healthcare worker with PCR-confirmed SARS-CoV-2 infection or an uninfected control (not recorded which). Material: whole blood. The base sequence is TGTGCCAGCAGCTTAGTACCTAGGAGTGAGCAGTTCTTC. This yields the protein CASSLVPRSEQFF.